This is a list of T cell receptor beta chains from one sample in a study of T cell repertoires in MIS-A myocarditis. The method was immunoSEQ multiplex PCR; TCRdb's version includes in-frame clones alone and lacks a portion of them. The repertoire holds 14,000 to 15,000 clones, just under 75% seen once, with approximately 61% in the top ten. Source material: left ventricle heart tissue obtained at autopsy. The receptors originated from a man aged 18 to 29 with fulminant myocarditis from multisystem inflammatory syndrome in adults (MIS-A) after COVID-19. The CDR3 runs from the conserved cysteine through the conserved F or W. Each record gives: V gene, clone size, CDR3 protein. The listing skips clone size in some rows; elsewhere it reads once, few, many or a size class.

TRBV12-3/TRBV12-4	-	CASRGVETQYF
TRBV7-9	-	CASRRGPQGETQYF
TRBV9	-	CASSPSTRSTDTQYF
TRBV2	-	CASRDGTGIPYEQYF
TRBV5-1	-	CASTYDRTYNEQFF
TRBV6-5	-	CASTLGGVSGNTIYF
TRBV15	-	CAVRGGPYEQYF
TRBV3-1/TRBV3-2	once	CASSQENYGYTF
TRBV7-3	-	CASSLTGELFF
TRBV5-1	-	CASSSAVWELGTEAFF
TRBV28	few	CASSPQGEPQHF
TRBV5-1	few	CASSLAMGRVYENEAFF
TRBV6-2/TRBV6-3	-	CASSPGIFKVSPLHF
TRBV6-2/TRBV6-3	-	CASSYGQGVDEQFF
TRBV11-2	once	CASSLGGTSPYEQYF
TRBV7-2	-	CASSLRPRTALKSYGYTF
TRBV5-1	-	CASSQGQGNEKLFF
TRBV7-2	-	CASSQNGGAGANVLTF
TRBV6-5	-	CASSFSPGTSGIEQYF
TRBV7-6	few	CASSPGLAGETDTQYF
TRBV6-4	few	CASSDRGEGAIQPQHF
TRBV7-2	-	CASSLVSGLAYEQFF